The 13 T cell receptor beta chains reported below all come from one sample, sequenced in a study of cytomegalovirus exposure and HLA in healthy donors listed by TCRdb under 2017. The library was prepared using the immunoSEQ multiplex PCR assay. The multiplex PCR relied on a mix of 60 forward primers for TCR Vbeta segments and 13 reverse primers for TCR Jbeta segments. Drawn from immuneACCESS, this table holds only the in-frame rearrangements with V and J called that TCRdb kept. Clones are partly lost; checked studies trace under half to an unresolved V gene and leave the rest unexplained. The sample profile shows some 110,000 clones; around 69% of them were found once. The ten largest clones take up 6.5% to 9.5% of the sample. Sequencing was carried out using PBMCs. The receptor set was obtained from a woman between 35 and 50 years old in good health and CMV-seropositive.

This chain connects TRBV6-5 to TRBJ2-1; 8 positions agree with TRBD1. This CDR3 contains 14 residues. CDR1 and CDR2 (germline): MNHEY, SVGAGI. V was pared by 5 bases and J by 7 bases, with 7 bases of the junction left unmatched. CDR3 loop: CASSPDRGWNEQFF. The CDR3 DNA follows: TGTGCCAGCAGTCCCGACAGGGGCTGGAATGAGCAGTTCTTC.

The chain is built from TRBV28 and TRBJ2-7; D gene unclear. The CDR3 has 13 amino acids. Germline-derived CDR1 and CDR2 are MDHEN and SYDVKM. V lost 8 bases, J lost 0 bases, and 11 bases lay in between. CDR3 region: CASRYSRSYEQYF. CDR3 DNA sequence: TGTGCCAGCCGGTACAGCCGCTCCTACGAGCAGTACTTC.

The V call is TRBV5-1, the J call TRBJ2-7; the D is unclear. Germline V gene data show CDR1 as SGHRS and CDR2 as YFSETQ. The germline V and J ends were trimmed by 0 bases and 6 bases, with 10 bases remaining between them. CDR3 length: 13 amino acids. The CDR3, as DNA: TGCGCCAGCAGCTTGGAAAGCCTCGGCGAGCAGTACTTC. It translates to CASSLESLGEQYF.

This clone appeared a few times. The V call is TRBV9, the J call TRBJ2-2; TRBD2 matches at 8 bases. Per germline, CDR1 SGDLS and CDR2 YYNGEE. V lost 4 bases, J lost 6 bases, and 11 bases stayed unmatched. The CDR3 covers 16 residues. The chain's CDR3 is CASSRVDSGTSGELFF. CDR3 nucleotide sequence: TGTGCCAGCAGCCGGGTCGATAGCGGGACGTCCGGGGAGCTGTTTTTT.

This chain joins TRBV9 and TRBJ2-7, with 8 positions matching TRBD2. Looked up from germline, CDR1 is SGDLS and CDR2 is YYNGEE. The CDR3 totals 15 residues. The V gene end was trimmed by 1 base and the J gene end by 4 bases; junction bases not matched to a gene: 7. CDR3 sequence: CASSVSAGEVYEQYF. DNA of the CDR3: TGTGCCAGCAGCGTATCAGCGGGAGAGGTTTACGAGCAGTACTTC.

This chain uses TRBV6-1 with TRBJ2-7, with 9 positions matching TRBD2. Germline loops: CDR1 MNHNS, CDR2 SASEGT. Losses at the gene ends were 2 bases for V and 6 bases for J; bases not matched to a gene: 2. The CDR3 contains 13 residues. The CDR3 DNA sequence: TGTGCCAGCAGTGAACGGCGGGGGGGCGAGCAGTACTTC. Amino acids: CASSERRGGEQYF.

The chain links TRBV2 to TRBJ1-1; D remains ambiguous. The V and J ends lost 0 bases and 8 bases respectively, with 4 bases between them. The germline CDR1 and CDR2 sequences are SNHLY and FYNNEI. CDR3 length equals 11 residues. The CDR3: CASSEAREAFF. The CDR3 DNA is TGTGCCAGCAGTGAAGCCAGGGAAGCTTTCTTT.

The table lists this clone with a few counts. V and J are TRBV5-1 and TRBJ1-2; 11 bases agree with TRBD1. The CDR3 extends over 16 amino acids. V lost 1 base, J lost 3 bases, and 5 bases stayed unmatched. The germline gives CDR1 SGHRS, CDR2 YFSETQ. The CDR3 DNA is TGCGCCAGCAGCTTGACACCGGGACAGGGGGACTATGGCTACACCTTC. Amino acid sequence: CASSLTPGQGDYGYTF.

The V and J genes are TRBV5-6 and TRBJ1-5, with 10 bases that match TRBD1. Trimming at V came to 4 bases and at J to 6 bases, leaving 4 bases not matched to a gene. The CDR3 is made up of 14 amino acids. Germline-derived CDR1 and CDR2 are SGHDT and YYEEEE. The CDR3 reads CASSRGQGTQPQHF. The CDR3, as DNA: TGTGCCAGCAGCCGGGGACAGGGGACTCAGCCCCAGCATTTT.

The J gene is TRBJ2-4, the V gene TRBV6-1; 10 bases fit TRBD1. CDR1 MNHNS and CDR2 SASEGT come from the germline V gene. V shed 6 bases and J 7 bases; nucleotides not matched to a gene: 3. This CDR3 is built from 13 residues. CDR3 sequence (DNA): TGTGCCAGCAGCCCGGGACAGGGGAACATTCAGTACTTC. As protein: CASSPGQGNIQYF.

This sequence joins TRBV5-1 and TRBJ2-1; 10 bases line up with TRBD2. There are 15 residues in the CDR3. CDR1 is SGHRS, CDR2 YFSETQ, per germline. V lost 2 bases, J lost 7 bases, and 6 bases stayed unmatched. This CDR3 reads CASSLRSGRGNEQFF. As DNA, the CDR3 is TGCGCCAGCAGCTTAAGGAGCGGGAGGGGTAATGAGCAGTTCTTC.

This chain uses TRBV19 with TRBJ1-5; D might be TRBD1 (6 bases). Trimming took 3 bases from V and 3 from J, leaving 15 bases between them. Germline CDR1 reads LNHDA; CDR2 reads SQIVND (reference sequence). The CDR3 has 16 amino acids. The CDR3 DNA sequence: TGTGCCAGTAGTATGGGAGGGGGGGCAAACAATCAGCCCCAGCATTTT. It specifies CASSMGGGANNQPQHF.

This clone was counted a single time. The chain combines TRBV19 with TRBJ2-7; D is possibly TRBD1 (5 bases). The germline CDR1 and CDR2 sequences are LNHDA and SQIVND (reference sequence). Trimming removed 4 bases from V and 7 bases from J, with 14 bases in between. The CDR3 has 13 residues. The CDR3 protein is CASSTRELGEQYF. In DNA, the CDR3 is TGTGCCAGTAGTACCAGGGAACTGGGGGAGCAGTACTTC. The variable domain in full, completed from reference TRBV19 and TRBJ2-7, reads DGGITQSPKYLFRKEGQNVTLSCEQNLNHDAMYWYRQDPGQGLRLIYYSQIVNDFQKGDIAEGYSVSREKKESFPLTVTSAQKNPTAFYLCASSTRELGEQYFGPGTRLTVT.